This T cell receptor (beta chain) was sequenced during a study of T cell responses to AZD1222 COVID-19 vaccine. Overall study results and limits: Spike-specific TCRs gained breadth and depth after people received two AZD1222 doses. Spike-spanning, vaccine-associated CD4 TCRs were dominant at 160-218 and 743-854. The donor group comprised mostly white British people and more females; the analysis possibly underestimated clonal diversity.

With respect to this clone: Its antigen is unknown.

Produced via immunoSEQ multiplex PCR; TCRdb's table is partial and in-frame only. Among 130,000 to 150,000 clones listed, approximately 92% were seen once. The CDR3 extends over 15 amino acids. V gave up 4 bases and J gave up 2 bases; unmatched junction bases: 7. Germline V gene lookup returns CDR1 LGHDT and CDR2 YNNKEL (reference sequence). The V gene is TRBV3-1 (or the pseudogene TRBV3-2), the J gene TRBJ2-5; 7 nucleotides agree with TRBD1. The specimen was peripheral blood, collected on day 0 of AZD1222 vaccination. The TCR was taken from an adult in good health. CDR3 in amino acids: CASSLPGQQQETQYF. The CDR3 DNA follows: TGTGCCAGCAGCCTCCCGGGACAGCAACAAGAGACCCAGTACTTC.